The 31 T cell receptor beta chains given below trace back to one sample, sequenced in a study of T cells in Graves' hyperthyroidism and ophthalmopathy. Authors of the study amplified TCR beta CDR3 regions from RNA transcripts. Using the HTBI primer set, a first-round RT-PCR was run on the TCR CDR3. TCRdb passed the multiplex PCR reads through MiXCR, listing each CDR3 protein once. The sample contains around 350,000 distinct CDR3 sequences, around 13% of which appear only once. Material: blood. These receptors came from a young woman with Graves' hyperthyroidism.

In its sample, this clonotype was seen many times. CDR3 coding DNA: TGTGCCAGCAGCGTGAGCGGCCTTTCCTACGAGCAGTACTTC. Its protein product is CASSVSGLSYEQYF. The V call is TRBV9, the J call TRBJ2-7, with D tentatively TRBD2 (5 bases). Trimming took 2 bases from V and 1 from J, leaving 10 bases between them. CDR3 length equals 14 residues. Looked up from germline, CDR1 is SGDLS and CDR2 is YYNGEE.

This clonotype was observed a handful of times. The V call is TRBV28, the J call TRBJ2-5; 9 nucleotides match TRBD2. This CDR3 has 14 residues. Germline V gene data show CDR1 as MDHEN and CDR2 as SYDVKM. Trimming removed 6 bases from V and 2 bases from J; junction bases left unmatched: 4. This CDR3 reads CASSRLAEQETQYF. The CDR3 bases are TGTGCCAGCAGCAGACTAGCGGAGCAAGAGACCCAGTACTTC.

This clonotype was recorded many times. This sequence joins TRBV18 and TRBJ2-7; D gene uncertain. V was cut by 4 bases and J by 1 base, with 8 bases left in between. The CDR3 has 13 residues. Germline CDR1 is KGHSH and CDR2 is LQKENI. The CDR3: CASSHELSYEQYF. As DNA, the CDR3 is TGTGCCAGCTCACACGAATTGTCCTACGAGCAGTACTTC.

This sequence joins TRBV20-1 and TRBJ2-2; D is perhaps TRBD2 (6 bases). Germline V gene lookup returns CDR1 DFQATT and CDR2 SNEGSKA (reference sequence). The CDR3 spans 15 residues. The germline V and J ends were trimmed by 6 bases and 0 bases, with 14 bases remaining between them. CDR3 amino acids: CSASDYRANTGELFF. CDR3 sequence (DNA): TGCAGTGCCTCGGACTATCGCGCGAACACCGGGGAGCTGTTTTTT.

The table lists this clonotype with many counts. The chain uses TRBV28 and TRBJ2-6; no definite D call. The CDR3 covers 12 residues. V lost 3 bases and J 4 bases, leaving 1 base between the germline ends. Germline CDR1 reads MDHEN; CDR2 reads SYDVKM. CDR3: CASSFGANVLTF. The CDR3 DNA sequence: TGTGCCAGCAGTTTCGGGGCCAACGTCCTGACTTTC.

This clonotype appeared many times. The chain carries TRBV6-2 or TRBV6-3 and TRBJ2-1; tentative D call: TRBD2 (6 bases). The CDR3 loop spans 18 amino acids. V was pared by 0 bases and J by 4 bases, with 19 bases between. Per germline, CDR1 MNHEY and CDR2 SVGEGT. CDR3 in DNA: TGTGCCAGCAGTTACTCTCCCGCGGGGCAGGGTTTGTACAATGAGCAGTTCTTC. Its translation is CASSYSPAGQGLYNEQFF.

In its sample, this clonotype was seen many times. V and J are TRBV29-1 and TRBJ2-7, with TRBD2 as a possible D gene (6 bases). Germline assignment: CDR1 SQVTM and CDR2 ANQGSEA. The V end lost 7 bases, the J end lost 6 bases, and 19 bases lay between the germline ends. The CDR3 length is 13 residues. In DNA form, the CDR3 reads TGCAGCGCCCTTCAGGGTTTGGGGGGCGAGCAGTACTTC. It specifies CSALQGLGGEQYF.

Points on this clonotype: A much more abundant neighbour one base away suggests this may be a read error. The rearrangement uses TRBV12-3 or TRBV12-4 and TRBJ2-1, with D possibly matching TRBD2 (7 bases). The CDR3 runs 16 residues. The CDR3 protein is CASSLRWGGRNNEQLF. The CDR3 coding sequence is TGTGCCAGCAGTTTACGGTGGGGGGGCCGGAATAATGAGCAGCTCTTC.

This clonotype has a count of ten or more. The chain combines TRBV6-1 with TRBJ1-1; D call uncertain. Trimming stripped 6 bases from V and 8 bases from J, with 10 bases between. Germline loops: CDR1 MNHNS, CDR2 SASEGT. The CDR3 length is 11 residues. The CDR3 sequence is CASSNGREAFF. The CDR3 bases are TGTGCCAGCAGCAACGGGAGGGAAGCTTTCTTT.

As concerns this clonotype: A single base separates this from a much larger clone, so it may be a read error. The CDR3 coding sequence is TGTGCCATCAGTGGGGACAGGGGGTATCCACCCCTCCACTTT. This sequence encodes CAISGDRGYPPLHF. The chain carries TRBV10-3 and TRBJ1-6, with 11 bases identical to TRBD1. The CDR3 runs 14 residues. V lost 4 bases and J lost 11; bases outside the gene matches: 4. The germline V gene encodes CDR1 ENHRY and CDR2 SYGVKD.

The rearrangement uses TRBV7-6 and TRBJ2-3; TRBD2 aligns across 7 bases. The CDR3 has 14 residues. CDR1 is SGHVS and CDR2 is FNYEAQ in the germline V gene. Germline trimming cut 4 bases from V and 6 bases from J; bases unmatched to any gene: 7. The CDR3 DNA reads TGTGCCAGCAGCTCCCTAGCGGCTTCCGATACGCAGTATTTT. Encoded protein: CASSSLAASDTQYF.

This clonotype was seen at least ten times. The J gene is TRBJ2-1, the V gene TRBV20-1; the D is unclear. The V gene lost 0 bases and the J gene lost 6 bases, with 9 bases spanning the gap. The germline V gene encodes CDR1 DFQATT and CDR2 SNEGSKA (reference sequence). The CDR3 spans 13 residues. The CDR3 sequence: CSARDVSLNEQFF. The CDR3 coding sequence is TGCAGTGCTAGAGACGTTAGCCTCAATGAGCAGTTCTTC.

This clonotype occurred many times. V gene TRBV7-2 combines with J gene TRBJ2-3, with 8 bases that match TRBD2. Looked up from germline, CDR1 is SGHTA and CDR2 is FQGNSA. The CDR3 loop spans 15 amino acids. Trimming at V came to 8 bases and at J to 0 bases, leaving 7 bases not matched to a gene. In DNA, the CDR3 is TGTGCCAGCGCTTATAGCGGGACAAGCACAGATACGCAGTATTTT. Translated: CASAYSGTSTDTQYF.

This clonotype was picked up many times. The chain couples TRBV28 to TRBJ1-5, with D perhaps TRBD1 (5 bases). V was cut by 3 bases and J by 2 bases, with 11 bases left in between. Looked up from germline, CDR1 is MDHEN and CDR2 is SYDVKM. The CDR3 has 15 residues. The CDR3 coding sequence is TGTGCCAGCAGTTTGGGCAGGGAGGGCAATCAGCCCCAGCATTTT. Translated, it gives CASSLGREGNQPQHF. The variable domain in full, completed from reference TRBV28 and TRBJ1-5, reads DVKVTQSSRYLVKRTGEKVFLECVQDMDHENMFWYRQDPGLGLRLIYFSYDVKMKEKGDIPEGYSVSREKKERFSLILESASTNQTSMYLCASSLGREGNQPQHFGDGTRLSIL.

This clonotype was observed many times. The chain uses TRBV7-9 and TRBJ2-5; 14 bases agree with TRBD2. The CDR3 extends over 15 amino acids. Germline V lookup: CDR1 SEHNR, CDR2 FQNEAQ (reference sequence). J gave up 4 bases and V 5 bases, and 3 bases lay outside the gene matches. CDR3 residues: CASSPGTSGGETQYF. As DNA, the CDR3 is TGTGCCAGCAGCCCCGGGACTAGCGGGGGAGAGACCCAGTACTTC.

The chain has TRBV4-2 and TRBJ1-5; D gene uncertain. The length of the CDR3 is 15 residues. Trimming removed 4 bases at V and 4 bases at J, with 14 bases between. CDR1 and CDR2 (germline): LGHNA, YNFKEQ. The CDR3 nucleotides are TGTGCCAGCAGCCGCGAATGGACGGAGAATCAGCCCCAGCATTTT. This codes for CASSREWTENQPQHF.

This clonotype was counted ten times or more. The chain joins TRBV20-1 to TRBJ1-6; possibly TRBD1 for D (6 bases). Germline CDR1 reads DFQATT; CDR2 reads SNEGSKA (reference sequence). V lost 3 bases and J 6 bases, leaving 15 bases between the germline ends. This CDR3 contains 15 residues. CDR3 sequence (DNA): TGCAGTGCTAGCCGGACAGTCTATTTTAATTCACCCCTCCACTTT. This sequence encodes CSASRTVYFNSPLHF.

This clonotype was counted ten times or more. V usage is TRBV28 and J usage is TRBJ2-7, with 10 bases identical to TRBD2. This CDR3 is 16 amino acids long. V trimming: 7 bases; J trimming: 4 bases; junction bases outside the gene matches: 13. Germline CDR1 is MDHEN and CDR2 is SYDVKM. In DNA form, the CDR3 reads TGTGCCAGCACCCTGTCGAAGCTAGCGGGGGAATACGAGCAGTACTTC. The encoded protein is CASTLSKLAGEYEQYF. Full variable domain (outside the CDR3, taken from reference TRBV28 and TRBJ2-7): DVKVTQSSRYLVKRTGEKVFLECVQDMDHENMFWYRQDPGLGLRLIYFSYDVKMKEKGDIPEGYSVSREKKERFSLILESASTNQTSMYLCASTLSKLAGEYEQYFGPGTRLTVT.

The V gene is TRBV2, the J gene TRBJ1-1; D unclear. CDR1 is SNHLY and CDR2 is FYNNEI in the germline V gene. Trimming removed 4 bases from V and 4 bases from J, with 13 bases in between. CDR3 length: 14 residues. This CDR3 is CASSALGYGTEAFF. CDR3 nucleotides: TGTGCCAGCAGTGCCCTCGGGTACGGCACTGAAGCTTTCTTT.

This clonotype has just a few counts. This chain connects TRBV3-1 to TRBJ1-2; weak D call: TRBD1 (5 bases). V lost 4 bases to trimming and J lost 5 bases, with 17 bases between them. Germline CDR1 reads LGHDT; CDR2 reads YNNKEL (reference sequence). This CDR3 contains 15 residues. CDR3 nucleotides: TGTGCCAGCAGCCTAGGGGAATGGGCGGGTTATGGCTACACCTTC. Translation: CASSLGEWAGYGYTF.

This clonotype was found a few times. CDR3: CATSRGDRVSTEAFF. In nucleotides, the CDR3 is TGTGCCACCAGCAGGGGGGACAGGGTCTCCACTGAAGCTTTCTTT. V is TRBV15 and J is TRBJ1-1, with TRBD1 identical over 9 bases. V lost 3 bases to trimming and J lost 4 bases; unmatched junction nucleotides: 6. The CDR3 is 15 residues long. CDR1 LNHNV and CDR2 YYDKDF come from the germline V gene (reference sequence).

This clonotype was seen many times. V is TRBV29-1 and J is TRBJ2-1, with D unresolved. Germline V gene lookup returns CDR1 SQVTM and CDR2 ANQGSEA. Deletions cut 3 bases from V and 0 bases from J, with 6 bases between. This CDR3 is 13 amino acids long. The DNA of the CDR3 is TGCAGCGTTGAGGAGAGCTCCTACAATGAGCAGTTCTTC. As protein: CSVEESSYNEQFF.

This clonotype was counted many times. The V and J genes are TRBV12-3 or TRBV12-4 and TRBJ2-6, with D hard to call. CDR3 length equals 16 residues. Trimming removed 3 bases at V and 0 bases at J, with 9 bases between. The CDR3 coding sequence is TGTGCCAGCAGTTTCCCGTTGGACTCTGGGGCCAACGTCCTGACTTTC. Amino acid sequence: CASSFPLDSGANVLTF.

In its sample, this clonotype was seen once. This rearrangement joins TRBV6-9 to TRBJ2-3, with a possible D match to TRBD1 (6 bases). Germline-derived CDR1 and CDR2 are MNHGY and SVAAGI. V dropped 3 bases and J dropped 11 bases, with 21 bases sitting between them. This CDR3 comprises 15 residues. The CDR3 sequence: CASSYLSEGDTRQYF. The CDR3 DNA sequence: TGTGCCAGCAGTTACTTAAGTGAAGGGGACACTCGGCAGTATTTT.

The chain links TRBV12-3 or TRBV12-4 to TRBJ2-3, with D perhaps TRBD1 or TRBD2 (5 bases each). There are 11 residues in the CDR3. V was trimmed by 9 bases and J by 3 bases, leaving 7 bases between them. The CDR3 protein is CASWGTDTQYF. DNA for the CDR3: TGTGCCAGTTGGGGGACAGATACGCAGTATTTT.

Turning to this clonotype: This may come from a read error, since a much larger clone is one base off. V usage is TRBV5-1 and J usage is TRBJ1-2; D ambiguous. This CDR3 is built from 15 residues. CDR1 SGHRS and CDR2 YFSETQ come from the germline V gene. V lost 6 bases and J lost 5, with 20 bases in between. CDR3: CASTLADGVGYGYTF. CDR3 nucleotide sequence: TGCGCCAGCACCCTGGCCGACGGGGTTGGGTATGGCTACACCTTC.

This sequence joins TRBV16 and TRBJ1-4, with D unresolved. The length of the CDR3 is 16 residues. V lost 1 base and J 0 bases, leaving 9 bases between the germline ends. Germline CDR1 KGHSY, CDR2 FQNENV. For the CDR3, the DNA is TGTGCCAGCAGCCAATTGGGTATCGCAACTAATGAAAAACTGTTTTTT. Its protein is CASSQLGIATNEKLFF.

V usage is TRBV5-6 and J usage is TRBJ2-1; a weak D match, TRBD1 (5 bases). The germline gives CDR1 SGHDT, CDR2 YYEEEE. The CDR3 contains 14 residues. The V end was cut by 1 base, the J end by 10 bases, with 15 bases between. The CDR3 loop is CASSLSRVSREQFF. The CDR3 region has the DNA TGTGCCAGCAGCTTGAGCAGGGTGTCGCGGGAGCAGTTCTTC.

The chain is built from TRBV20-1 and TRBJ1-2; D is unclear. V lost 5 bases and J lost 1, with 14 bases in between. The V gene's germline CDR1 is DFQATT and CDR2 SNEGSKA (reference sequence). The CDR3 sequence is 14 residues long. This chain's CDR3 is CSAPSHSINYGYTF. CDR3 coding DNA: TGCAGTGCTCCCTCACACTCGATTAACTATGGCTACACCTTC.

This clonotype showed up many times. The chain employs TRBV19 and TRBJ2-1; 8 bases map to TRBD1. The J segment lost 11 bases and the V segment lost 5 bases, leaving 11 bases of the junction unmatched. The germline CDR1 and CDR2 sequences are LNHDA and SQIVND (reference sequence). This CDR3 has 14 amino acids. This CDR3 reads CASSSPPDRDKQFF. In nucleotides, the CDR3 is TGTGCCAGTAGTTCCCCTCCGGACAGGGACAAGCAGTTCTTC.

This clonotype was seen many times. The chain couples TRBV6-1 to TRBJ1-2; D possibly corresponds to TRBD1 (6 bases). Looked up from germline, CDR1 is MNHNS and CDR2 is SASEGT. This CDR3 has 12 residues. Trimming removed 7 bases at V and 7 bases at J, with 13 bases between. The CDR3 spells CASTTLGGGYTF. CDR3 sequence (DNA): TGTGCCAGCACTACGTTAGGGGGTGGCTACACCTTC.